This is a list of T cell receptor beta chains from one sample in a study of shared clonotypes between healthy human individuals. Sequenced by immunoSEQ multiplex PCR; TCRdb stores in-frame clones only, minus some. Of about 1,900,000 clones listed, approximately 95% are singletons. What was sequenced was naive CD8+ T cells sorted from blood. These receptors came from a young man in good health. Both conserved end residues are part of each CDR3. D genes are given only for firm matches. Expanded clones get a size class; other rows say once, few or many, or leave the size out.

D: -
J: TRBJ1-1
size: -
V: TRBV5-6
length: 13
DNA: TGTGCCAGCAGCTTGTGGGTGAACACTGAAGCTTTCTTT
CDR3: CASSLWVNTEAFF

D: -
J: TRBJ1-1
size: -
V: TRBV27
length: 14
DNA: TGTGCCAGCAGTTTTTCGGGGACAAACACTGAAGCTTTCTTT
CDR3: CASSFSGTNTEAFF

D: -
J: TRBJ2-7
size: -
V: TRBV6-5
length: 15
DNA: TGTGCCAGCAGTTACTCGGAGGTGCACGGCGGCGAGCAGTACTTC
CDR3: CASSYSEVHGGEQYF

D: TRBD2
J: TRBJ2-1
size: -
V: TRBV9
length: 12
DNA: TGTGCCAGCAGCGGAGGACTAGCGTTGCAGTTCTTC
CDR3: CASSGGLALQFF

D: -
J: TRBJ1-1
size: -
V: TRBV27
length: 13
DNA: TGTGCCAGCAGTCTGGTCAGAGGGAACGAAGCTTTCTTT
CDR3: CASSLVRGNEAFF

D: TRBD2
J: TRBJ2-5
size: -
V: TRBV27
length: 15
DNA: TGTGCCAGCAGGACTAGCGGGAGGTCCGAAGAGACCCAGTACTTC
CDR3: CASRTSGRSEETQYF

D: -
J: TRBJ1-2
size: -
V: TRBV18
length: 17
DNA: TGTGCCAGCTCACCGGACTCTTCCTTGGGGTTGAACTATGGCTACACCTTC
CDR3: CASSPDSSLGLNYGYTF

D: -
J: TRBJ2-1
size: -
V: TRBV2
length: 17
DNA: TGTGCCAGCAGTGAAAGGGAAGGCGTACTCTCCTACAATGAGCAGTTCTTC
CDR3: CASSEREGVLSYNEQFF

D: -
J: TRBJ2-1
size: -
V: TRBV2
length: 15
DNA: TGTGCCAGCAGTGAATGGAGGGGAGAGGGGGATGAGCAGTTCTTC
CDR3: CASSEWRGEGDEQFF

D: -
J: TRBJ1-5
size: -
V: TRBV2
length: 15
DNA: TGTGCCAGCAGTGCGAATGCGGGAAGCAATCAGCCCCAGCATTTT
CDR3: CASSANAGSNQPQHF

D: TRBD1
J: TRBJ2-3
size: -
V: TRBV30
length: 19
DNA: TGTGCCTGGAGTGTAGGGATTCGAGGGGGACAGGGGCCAACAGATACGCAGTATTTT
CDR3: CAWSVGIRGGQGPTDTQYF

D: TRBD2
J: TRBJ2-2
size: -
V: TRBV7-9
length: 18
DNA: TGTGCCAGCAGCTTAGGAGGGACTAGCGGGGGTTACACCGGGGAGCTGTTTTTT
CDR3: CASSLGGTSGGYTGELFF

D: TRBD2
J: TRBJ2-1
size: once
V: TRBV10-1
length: 14
DNA: TGCGCCAGCAGTGCCCAACTAGCGGACAATGAGCAGTTCTTC
CDR3: CASSAQLADNEQFF

D: -
J: TRBJ2-7
size: -
V: TRBV28
length: 10
DNA: TGTGCCAGCAGTTCCGACGAGCAGTACTTC
CDR3: CASSSDEQYF

D: TRBD2
J: TRBJ2-5
size: -
V: TRBV9
length: 16
DNA: TGTGCCAGCAGCGTAGTTAGCGGGGGGCCCCAAGAGACCCAGTACTTC
CDR3: CASSVVSGGPQETQYF

D: -
J: TRBJ1-2
size: -
V: TRBV2
length: 13
DNA: TGTGCCAGCACCGAGGGGGGGGAGTATGGCTACACCTTC
CDR3: CASTEGGEYGYTF

D: TRBD1
J: TRBJ2-7
size: -
V: TRBV4-1
length: 14
DNA: TGCGCCAGCAGCCAAGAAGACAGGGATTACGAGCAGTACTTC
CDR3: CASSQEDRDYEQYF

D: -
J: TRBJ2-7
size: -
V: TRBV13
length: 14
DNA: TGTGCCAGCAGCCTAACGGGGGTAGCCTACGAGCAGTACTTC
CDR3: CASSLTGVAYEQYF